This record concerns one T cell receptor beta chain sequence. There are a few counts of this clone. This receptor's antigen is unknown. Per-base quality was not reported, and no clone a single base away is much larger than it. The CDR3 covers 16 residues, taking in both the cysteine and the phenylalanine. Only the CDR3 region is kept as DNA, spanning 48 bases read in frame from base 1. The germline V gene sets CDR1 to LGHNA and CDR2 to YSLEER. Trimmed from V: 1 base; trimmed from J: 0 bases; junction bases lacking a gene match: 3. The source of the sample is a study of beta chain features in type 1 diabetes (dated by TCRdb to 2017 to 2018). The study in broad terms: Patients and healthy donors did not differ in mean age, gender distribution, total cell number or subset yield. The study compared TCRB repertoires of sorted circulating CD4+ T cell subsets between recently diagnosed type 1 diabetes patients and matched healthy donors. A total of roughly 98,000,000 sorted cells were examined across all samples, and RNA yield correlated strongly with the number of cells per subset. Regulatory and stem cell-like memory subsets were obtained from only 8 patients and about eight healthy donors, while naive and central memory subsets were obtained from all 30 or so donors.

Overall results and qualifications from the work: The naive, central memory and regulatory TCRB repertoires appeared to resemble one another more closely among patients than among healthy donors. In all four CD4+ subsets, TCRB CDR3 length was moderately but significantly shorter in type 1 diabetes patients. Because cDNA was sequenced instead of genomic DNA, activated cells with high expression could be over-represented, although the groups did not differ in activation or CD3 levels. PCR might favor shorter templates, but patient and control samples were amplified and corrected together, so any skew would affect both groups equally. Because small numbers of individuals were included in the HLA sub-analyses, any influence of HLA type on TCRB rearrangement was left unresolved. At VDJ recombination sites, type 1 diabetes patients had fewer insertions and more deleted nucleotides, which implies abnormalities in thymic rearrangement.

A single peripheral blood draw of about 116 mL on average was collected from each donor into heparinised tubes. Using a panel that included CD45RO, CCR7, CD25, CD127, CD95 and CD27, naive, central memory, regulatory and stem cell-like memory CD4+ T cells were sorted on a BD FACSAria II. Purity was above 95% for every sorted population. PBMCs were isolated immediately by Lymphoprep density gradient centrifugation and stained directly without culture. So that batch effects would be minimized, each experiment stained and sorted samples in pairs, pairing one healthy donor with one patient. All of the isolated RNA was reverse transcribed with the High Capacity cDNA Reverse Transcription Kit, so expressed TCRB transcripts were sequenced. Deep immunoSEQ sequencing was applied to naive, central memory and regulatory T cell samples, giving an average of about 3.57 million total reads per sample. Sorted cells were lysed in RLT buffer and RNA was extracted with DNase-treated RNeasy Micro or Mini kits, depending on cell number. To prevent cross-contamination, each cell subset was processed individually, whereas patient and healthy donor samples were processed jointly. TCRB sequences were amplified from cDNA with the immunoSEQ multiplex PCR, producing 87-bp fragments spanning the CDR3 region. Sequencing of the amplicons was performed on the Illumina HiSeq platform. On the study's bioinformatics: Synthetic template baselines were used to correct PCR bias computationally, reads within Hamming distance 2 were collapsed together, and singletons that could not be merged were discarded. Reads were aligned against IMGT so that V, D and J genes, CDR3 length and insertions or deletions at six rearrangement sites could be assigned. Within each subset, clonotype counts were normalized to sorted cell number, after which true diversity and Gini coefficients were computed with the tcR R package. The overlap coefficient, calculated on TCRB nucleotide sequences, was used to quantify repertoire sharing. The clones in this table, taken by TCRdb from immuneACCESS, are in-frame only. Not every clone is retained; where verified, under half of the shortfall comes from an unresolved V gene, and the cause of the rest is unknown. V and J calls plus clone size are reproduced from that table; the DNA served to infer D and trimming. The sample contains roughly 300,000 clones, approximately 14% of them found a single time. Of the sample, roughly 6.7% is held by the ten largest clones.

The receptor comes from a man aged 25 to 40 in good health. Sequencing was carried out using central memory CD4+ T cells from blood. Recombination joined TRBV4-3 with TRBJ2-1, with 7 bases matching TRBD2. The CDR3 region reads CASSQGRGYSYNEQFF. The bases read TGCGCCAGCAGCCAAGGGCGGGGGTACTCCTACAATGAGCAGTTCTTC.